Presented here are 2 T cell receptor beta chains from one specimen sequenced in a study of blood T cell repertoires in COVID-19. Profiled with immunoSEQ multiplex PCR; TCRdb holds only in-frame clones, not every one. The table includes more than 85,000 clones, approximately 88% detected once. The sample taken for sequencing was peripheral blood. These receptors all stem from a woman aged 60-75 years with acute or convalescent COVID-19.

This clone was recorded a few times. CDR3 sequence: CASSREGSHSGNTIYF. The CDR3 nucleotides read TGCGCCAGCAGCCGGGAAGGGTCCCACTCTGGAAACACCATATATTTT. This sequence joins TRBV5-1 and TRBJ1-3; no firm D call. This CDR3 has 16 amino acids. Trimming left V 4 bases short and J 0 bases short, with 14 bases between. Germline CDR1 is SGHRS and CDR2 is YFSETQ.

The chain recombines TRBV6-5 with TRBJ1-6; 9 bases are a match to TRBD1. Germline CDR1 MNHEY, CDR2 SVGAGI. The CDR3 sequence is 15 residues long. The junction had 3 bases not matched to a gene; V was cut back by 0 bases and J by 9 bases. CDR3 sequence: CASSYSGQGSSPLHF. CDR3 DNA sequence: TGTGCCAGCAGTTACTCGGGACAGGGAAGTTCACCCCTCCACTTT.